A selection of T cell receptor beta chains follows, all from one sample in a study of cytomegalovirus exposure and HLA in healthy donors. Assay used: immunoSEQ multiplex PCR; TCRdb lists only in-frame clones, some missing. The sample holds around 54,000 clones, about four fifths seen once. What was sequenced was PBMCs. All receptors derive from a woman aged 18-30 years in good health and CMV-seronegative. The CDR3 runs from the conserved cysteine through the conserved F or W. The D gene is left open where the match is weak. Not all rows give a size; the values are once, few, many and, for expanded clones, a class.

>TRBD2|TRBJ2-3|-|TRBV30
CAWSGLAGTDTQYF
TGTGCCTGGAGTGGGCTAGCGGGGACAGATACGCAGTATTTT
>-|TRBJ1-5|-|TRBV19
CAAGGNQPQHF
TGTGCGGCGGGGGGGAACCAGCCCCAGCATTTT
>TRBD1|TRBJ2-7|few|TRBV6-5
CASSYSGTGTFYEQYF
TGTGCCAGCAGTTACTCCGGGACAGGGACCTTCTACGAGCAGTACTTC
>TRBD1|TRBJ1-5|-|TRBV23-1
CASSQARTGESPQHF
TGCGCCAGCAGTCAAGCCCGGACAGGTGAATCGCCCCAGCATTTT
>-|TRBJ2-2|-|TRBV19
CASRRDGANTGELFF
TGTGCCAGTAGGCGGGACGGCGCGAACACCGGGGAGCTGTTTTTT
>-|TRBJ1-2|few|TRBV19
CASKGQYDYGYTF
TGTGCCAGTAAAGGACAGTATGACTATGGCTACACCTTC
>-|TRBJ2-1|-|TRBV5-8
CASSLMGANNEQFF
TGTGCCAGCAGCTTGATGGGAGCAAACAATGAGCAGTTCTTC
>TRBD2|TRBJ2-1|-|TRBV15
CATSRGLTSGRYNEQFF
TGTGCCACCAGCAGAGGGTTGACTAGCGGGAGATACAATGAGCAGTTCTTC
>TRBD2|TRBJ2-5|-|TRBV27
CASRRLGGTRGTETQYF
TGTGCCAGCCGCCGGCTGGGGGGGACTAGAGGAACGGAGACCCAGTACTTC
>TRBD2|TRBJ2-7|-|TRBV7-9
CASSSSVASGRFGYEQYF
TGTGCCAGCAGCTCAAGTGTGGCTAGCGGGAGATTCGGATACGAGCAGTACTTC
>-|TRBJ2-6|-|TRBV4-1
CASSYIGLKSASGANVLTF
TGCGCCAGCAGCTATATCGGATTAAAGAGCGCCTCTGGGGCCAACGTCCTGACTTTC
>TRBD1|TRBJ2-7|-|TRBV11-1
CASRLRDSSYEQYF
TGTGCCAGCAGACTCCGGGACAGCTCCTACGAGCAGTACTTC
>-|TRBJ2-5|-|TRBV7-9
CASSQGLLRETQYF
TGTGCCAGCAGCCAAGGACTGTTGAGAGAGACCCAGTACTTC
>TRBD2|TRBJ2-1|-|TRBV29-1
CSALPTSGRLNEQFF
TGCAGCGCCCTACCCACTAGCGGCCGATTGAATGAGCAGTTCTTC
>-|TRBJ2-4|-|TRBV27
CASSPPVTNSQYF
TGTGCCAGCAGTCCTCCGGTGACAAACAGTCAGTACTTC
>TRBD2|TRBJ2-1|few|TRBV27
CASSILAGRYNEQFF
TGTGCCAGCAGTATATTAGCGGGACGCTACAATGAGCAGTTCTTC
>TRBD1|TRBJ2-7|-|TRBV5-1
CASSLRQGNSYEQYF
TGCGCCAGCAGCCTCCGACAGGGGAACTCCTACGAGCAGTACTTC
>-|TRBJ1-1|-|TRBV5-4
CASSLWGGIEAFF
TGTGCCAGCAGCTTGTGGGGAGGGATAGAAGCTTTCTTT
>-|TRBJ2-5|-|TRBV7-3
CASSTEGGRETQYF
TGTGCCAGCAGCACAGAGGGTGGGCGGGAGACCCAGTACTTC
>TRBD1|TRBJ2-7|-|TRBV10-3
CAISESTDRVLDEQYF
TGTGCCATCAGTGAGTCGACGGACAGGGTCTTGGACGAGCAGTACTTC
>-|TRBJ2-6|-|TRBV29-1
CSVPTESGANGLTF
TGCAGCGTCCCCACAGAGTCTGGGGCCAACGGCCTGACTTTC
>-|TRBJ2-1|few|TRBV5-6
CASSLGVEQFF
TGTGCCAGCAGCTTAGGGGTTGAGCAGTTCTTC
>-|TRBJ1-5|-|TRBV6-5
CASSPGLNQPQHF
TGTGCCAGCAGTCCAGGACTCAATCAGCCCCAGCATTTT
>-|TRBJ2-5|few|TRBV7-2
CASSMSETQYF
TGTGCCAGCAGCATGAGCGAGACCCAGTACTTC
>-|TRBJ2-7|-|TRBV4-2
CASSQGPKLAGYEQYF
TGTGCCAGCAGCCAAGGTCCTAAGCTAGCAGGATACGAGCAGTACTTC
>TRBD1|TRBJ2-2|once|TRBV15
CATSRGGTGITGELFF
TGTGCCACCAGCAGAGGGGGGACAGGAATCACCGGGGAGCTGTTTTTT
>-|TRBJ1-5|-|TRBV19
CASSMGAGNQPQHF
TGTGCCAGTAGTATGGGGGCAGGGAATCAGCCCCAGCATTTT
>TRBD2|TRBJ2-3|-|TRBV9
CASSLAGGADTQYF
TGTGCCAGCAGCCTAGCGGGGGGAGCAGATACGCAGTATTTT
>TRBD1|TRBJ2-6|-|TRBV19
CASSPDRAGANGLTF
TGTGCCAGTAGTCCGGACAGGGCTGGGGCCAACGGCCTGACTTTC
>TRBD2|TRBJ2-7|once|TRBV9
CASSSRLALNSYEQYF
TGTGCCAGCAGCTCGAGACTAGCCCTGAACTCCTACGAGCAGTACTTC
>TRBD1|TRBJ1-4|-|TRBV15
CATSRESGTVVYEKLFF
TGTGCCACCAGCAGAGAGAGTGGGACAGTGGTTTATGAAAAACTGTTTTTT
>TRBD2|TRBJ2-7|-|TRBV7-8
CASSLDPVRTSGITYEQYF
TGTGCCAGCAGCTTAGATCCGGTTAGGACTAGCGGGATAACCTACGAGCAGTACTTC
>-|TRBJ1-1|few|TRBV9
CASSVVGGGKNTEAFF
TGTGCCAGCAGCGTAGTGGGGGGAGGGAAGAACACTGAAGCTTTCTTT
>-|TRBJ2-2|-|TRBV28
CASSPGGAEGTGELFF
TGTGCCAGCAGTCCCGGAGGGGCCGAGGGCACCGGGGAGCTGTTTTTT
>-|TRBJ1-2|-|TRBV9
CASSVAGGGYGYTF
TGTGCCAGCAGCGTAGCTGGGGGGGGCTATGGCTACACCTTC
>TRBD2|TRBJ2-3|-|TRBV7-3
CASSFTGTSGFGPDTQYF
TGTGCCAGCAGCTTTACCGGGACTAGCGGGTTCGGGCCAGATACGCAGTATTTT
>TRBD1|TRBJ1-4|few|TRBV2
CAGCRDRGNEKLFF
TGTGCCGGATGCCGGGACAGGGGTAATGAAAAACTGTTTTTT
>TRBD1|TRBJ2-1|-|TRBV5-1
CASSLRGQGTDNEQFF
TGCGCCAGCAGCTTAAGAGGACAGGGGACCGACAATGAGCAGTTCTTC
>-|TRBJ1-1|-|TRBV19
CASTGGRGAEAFF
TGTGCCAGTACCGGGGGGCGGGGGGCTGAAGCTTTCTTT
>TRBD2|TRBJ2-1|-|TRBV28
CASSPPTSGSDEQFF
TGTGCCAGCAGTCCCCCGACTAGCGGGAGTGATGAGCAGTTCTTC
>-|TRBJ2-1|once|TRBV9
CASSMTNYNEQFF
TGTGCCAGCAGCATGACTAACTACAATGAGCAGTTCTTC